The text below deals with one TCR beta chain. This clonotype has at least ten counts. This clone's antigen is unknown. No qualities accompany the bases; no much larger clone lies one base away. This sample was taken from a study of human T cells and chemical hapten exposure (dated by TCRdb to the early 2020s). Regarding the complete study: For sensitization, 2% DPC in acetone was applied to a roughly 2 cm by roughly 2 cm area of upper inner arm skin. Throughout the study period of 20 to 30 weeks, patients also received therapeutic DPC doses to the scalp every week. Patch testing was done on the upper back using Finn chambers containing 0.01% DPC, and results were scored after 6 days according to International Contact Dermatitis Research Group standards. The mostly female patient cohort included alopecia areata with under or over 50% scalp involvement, alopecia totalis and alopecia universalis. Libraries were pooled for sequencing, and variation in per-sample TCR yields was attributed mainly to small differences in library volumes within the pool. Peripheral blood TCR repertoire changes were tracked in vivo in alopecia patients during primary and secondary sensitization to the hapten diphenylcyclopropenone (DPC). Patient blood was sampled pre-sensitization (week 0) and at 2, 6 and about 24 weeks after DPC sensitization. Twenty-nine alopecia patients gave blood for TCR sequencing at one to four time points (pre-sensitization, 2, 6 and 24 weeks). Overall study outcomes, separate from this receptor: A positive correlation was found between the number of PT1 expanded TCRs and patch test score, with significance reached at thresholds 8, 16 and 32 but not 4. Because every patient had alopecia, a presumed autoimmune disease, the patients' immune response might differ from that of healthy individuals. Significantly more large CDR3 similarity clusters were formed by expanded TCRs than by pre-sensitization or healthy control sets, consistent with antigen-driven responses. Repeated subsampling changed both the strength of the expansion versus patch-test correlation and the threshold at which the correlation became significant. DPC sensitization did not change the number of TCRs with a frequency above 1 in 1000, and there was no evidence of changes in global repertoire structure.

Libraries were made using RACE. The sequencing machine was a NextSeq 500. During library preparation, unique molecular identifiers were attached to individual cDNA molecules so that TCRs could be counted in a quantitative, reproducible way. For every blood RNA sample, sequencing covered both the TCR alpha and TCR beta chains. As for how the authors treated the data: Samples had a median of 95,638 TCRs, with a range from about 23,224 to 750,000. V, J and CDR3 annotation of the TCR reads was carried out using the Decombinator software suite. Every sample was subsampled to the same number of TCRs (28,000) for the PS versus PT1 abundance plots. Expanded TCRs were defined as absent before sensitization and observed at least eight times at the 2-week time point. TCRdb reworked the public reads: Q25 trimming with fastp, MiXCR clone assembly, productive beta chains retained. Rows merge per CDR3 protein into single entries with the most common DNA and genes. These V and J calls derive from TCRdb rather than the authors' analysis. The sample profile shows 300,000 to 450,000 distinct CDR3 sequences; 4.5% to 5.5% of them were found once. 2.6% of the sample rests with the top ten.

In light of the paper, this sample's time point label describes: pre-sensitization, week 0. The treatment or condition label for this specimen denotes: therapeutic diphenylcyclopropenone sensitization with weekly scalp DPC. At each patch-test visit, blood was drawn before the patch test was applied. Eligible patients were aged 18 to 70, diagnosed with alopecia, deemed suitable for DPC therapy, and excluded if pregnant. Total RNA was isolated from unfractionated whole blood collected in Tempus Blood RNA tubes. According to the germline V gene (reference sequence), CDR1 reads LGHDT and CDR2 reads YNNKEL. V lost 0 bases and J lost 7 bases; the stretch between them is 9 bases long. From the cysteine through the phenylalanine, the CDR3 covers 14 amino acids. Solely the CDR3 DNA is kept, with 42 bases framed from the first base.

This receptor was identified in a woman aged 45-65 years with alopecia areata. Some clones in this sample may be carry-over from other donors' samples. The source was whole blood, collected in connection with sensitization to the hapten diphenylcyclopropenone (DPC). The sequence joins TRBV3-1 to TRBJ2-2; TRBD1 is a weak D gene call, 6 bases matching. The CDR3 protein: CASSQEQGHGELFF. The sequence in DNA is TGTGCCAGCAGCCAAGAACAGGGACACGGGGAGCTGTTTTTT.